A selection of T cell receptor beta chains follows, all from one sample in a study of blood T cell repertoires in COVID-19. The repertoire was sequenced with immunoSEQ multiplex PCR; TCRdb's copy has only in-frame clones and lacks some. The data hold 50,000 or so clones, with around nine tenths observed a single time. Sequencing was done on a sample of peripheral blood. The receptors come from a human donor in a cohort sampled during active COVID-19. Both conserved end residues are part of each CDR3. Fields, in order: CDR3 protein, CDR3 DNA, clone size, D gene, V gene, J gene. A D gene is named only where the DNA matches it firmly. Expanded clones get a size class; other rows say once, few or many, or leave the size out.

CASRDGTGGRYYEQYF	TGTGCCAGCAGAGACGGGACAGGGGGCCGCTACTACGAGCAGTACTTC	-	TRBD1	TRBV3-1/TRBV3-2	TRBJ2-7
CASSQGWGAGTDTQYF	TGTGCCAGCAGCCAAGGGTGGGGCGCGGGCACAGATACGCAGTATTTT	-	-	TRBV3-1/TRBV3-2	TRBJ2-3
CASPSNEQFF	TGTGCCTCCCCGAGCAATGAGCAGTTCTTC	-	-	TRBV30	TRBJ2-1
CASSLRQGVADTQYF	TGTGCCAGCAGTCTCCGACAGGGGGTGGCAGATACGCAGTATTTT	-	TRBD1	TRBV27	TRBJ2-3
CASRQDGLNEKLFF	TGTGCCAGCAGACAGGACGGTCTGAATGAAAAACTGTTTTTT	-	-	TRBV28	TRBJ1-4
CASSLAGGTPYEQYF	TGTGCCAGCAGCTTGGCAGGGGGCACTCCCTACGAGCAGTACTTC	-	TRBD1	TRBV5-6	TRBJ2-7
CASSSPGERPRNEQFF	TGTGCCAGCAGTTCCCCCGGGGAGCGGCCCCGGAATGAGCAGTTCTTC	-	-	TRBV28	TRBJ2-1
CASSTHRGTGGYTF	TGTGCCAGCAGTACCCACCGGGGGACGGGGGGCTACACCTTC	-	-	TRBV6-2/TRBV6-3	TRBJ1-2
CASSRGAGPGLPQETQYF	TGTGCCAGCAGCCGGGGGGCGGGGCCCGGACTCCCACAAGAGACCCAGTACTTC	-	-	TRBV11-3	TRBJ2-5
CASSARMSSSGNTIYF	TGTGCCAGCAGCGCTAGGATGTCCAGCTCTGGAAACACCATATATTTT	-	-	TRBV7-8	TRBJ1-3
CASSFRERAETQYF	TGTGCCAGCAGCTTTCGGGAAAGGGCAGAGACCCAGTACTTC	-	-	TRBV27	TRBJ2-5
CASSPTGNTKNIQYF	TGTGCCAGCAGCCCGACAGGGAATACAAAAAACATTCAGTACTTC	-	TRBD1	TRBV7-3	TRBJ2-4
CAWSTGYGYTF	TGTGCCTGGAGTACTGGCTATGGCTACACCTTC	-	-	TRBV30	TRBJ1-2
CASSYDRESEQYF	TGTGCCAGCAGTTACGACAGGGAGAGCGAGCAGTACTTC	-	TRBD1	TRBV6-5	TRBJ2-7
CASSADRVNSPLHF	TGTGCCAGCTCAGCCGACAGGGTTAATTCACCCCTCCACTTT	-	TRBD1	TRBV18	TRBJ1-6
CASSLVAGEGSGELFF	TGCGCCAGCAGCTTGGTAGCGGGAGAAGGGTCCGGGGAGCTGTTTTTT	-	TRBD2	TRBV5-1	TRBJ2-2
CASGPGGVRRYEQYF	TGTGCCAGCGGCCCGGGGGGGGTGAGACGATACGAGCAGTACTTC	once	TRBD2	TRBV19	TRBJ2-7
CAWSAGVSGNTIYF	TGTGCCTGGAGCGCAGGGGTATCTGGAAACACCATATATTTT	-	-	TRBV30	TRBJ1-3
CASSDPGGEGETQYF	TGTGCCAGTAGCGACCCCGGAGGGGAGGGGGAGACCCAGTACTTC	-	TRBD2	TRBV19	TRBJ2-5
CASSFLGAEAFF	TGTGCCAGCAGTTTCCTAGGGGCTGAAGCTTTCTTT	few	-	TRBV28	TRBJ1-1
CASSLVAGQERNTIYF	TGCGCCAGCAGCTTGGTTGCGGGCCAGGAGAGAAACACCATATATTTT	few	-	TRBV5-1	TRBJ1-3
CASSLEGVGSPLHF	TGCGCCAGCAGCTTGGAAGGGGTAGGTTCACCCCTCCACTTT	-	-	TRBV5-1	TRBJ1-6
CASSPKASGRAHEQFF	TGTGCCAGCAGCCCCAAGGCTAGCGGGAGGGCCCATGAGCAGTTCTTC	-	TRBD2	TRBV3-1/TRBV3-2	TRBJ2-1
CASSLNRETQYF	TGTGCCAGCAGCTTAAACCGGGAGACCCAGTACTTC	-	-	TRBV11-2	TRBJ2-5
CASSQGGLQETQYF	TGTGCCAGCAGCCAAGGAGGGTTACAAGAGACCCAGTACTTC	once	-	TRBV11-3	TRBJ2-5
CASSPGTGGETQYF	TGTGCCAGCAGCCCCGGGACCGGGGGGGAGACCCAGTACTTC	-	TRBD2	TRBV11-2	TRBJ2-5
CATRSGGAGGETQYF	TGTGCCACCAGATCCGGGGGAGCGGGAGGAGAGACCCAGTACTTC	-	TRBD2	TRBV24-1	TRBJ2-5
CASSEAQGLTAFF	TGTGCCAGCAGTGAAGCGCAGGGACTTACCGCTTTCTTT	-	-	TRBV6-1	TRBJ1-1
CAWSAQRTGSGNTIYF	TGTGCCTGGAGTGCCCAGAGGACAGGGAGCGGAAACACCATATATTTT	-	TRBD1	TRBV30	TRBJ1-3
CASSGASSGRGTDTQYF	TGTGCCAGCAGTGGGGCCTCTAGCGGGAGGGGCACAGATACGCAGTATTTT	-	TRBD2	TRBV6-1	TRBJ2-3
CASSTKRGGETQYF	TGTGCCAGTAGTACCAAGCGGGGGGGCGAGACCCAGTACTTC	-	TRBD2	TRBV19	TRBJ2-5
CAREPEPREAGELFF	TGTGCCAGAGAACCCGAGCCCCGAGAGGCCGGGGAGCTGTTTTTT	-	-	TRBV19	TRBJ2-2
CASSSRDSKSGGYTF	TGTGCCAGCAGTTCCCGAGACAGTAAGTCTGGTGGCTACACCTTC	-	-	TRBV28	TRBJ1-2
CASSYSSPLHF	TGTGCCAGCAGTTATTCGTCACCCCTCCACTTT	-	-	TRBV6-2/TRBV6-3	TRBJ1-6
CASSRGQSSYNEQFF	TGTGCCAGTAGTAGGGGACAAAGCTCCTACAATGAGCAGTTCTTC	-	-	TRBV19	TRBJ2-1
CASKLQGGLAGELFF	TGTGCCTCCAAGCTCCAGGGCGGCCTTGCCGGGGAGCTGTTTTTT	-	-	TRBV10-3	TRBJ2-2
CASSRLDTDTQYF	TGTGCCAGCAGCCGGTTAGACACAGATACGCAGTATTTT	-	-	TRBV5-4	TRBJ2-3